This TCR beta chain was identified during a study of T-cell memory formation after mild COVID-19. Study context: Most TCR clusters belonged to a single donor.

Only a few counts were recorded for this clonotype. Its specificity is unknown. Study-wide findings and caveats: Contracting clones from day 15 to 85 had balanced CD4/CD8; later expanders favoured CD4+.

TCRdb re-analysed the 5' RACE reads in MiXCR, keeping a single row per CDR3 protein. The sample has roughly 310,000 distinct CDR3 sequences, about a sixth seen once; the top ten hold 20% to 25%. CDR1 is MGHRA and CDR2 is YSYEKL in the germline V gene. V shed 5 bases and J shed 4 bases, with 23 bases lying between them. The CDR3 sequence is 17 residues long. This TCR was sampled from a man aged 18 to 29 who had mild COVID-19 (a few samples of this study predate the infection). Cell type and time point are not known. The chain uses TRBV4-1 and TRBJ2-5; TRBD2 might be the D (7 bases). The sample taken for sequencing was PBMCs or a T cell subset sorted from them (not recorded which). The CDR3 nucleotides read TGCGCCAGCAGCAAGGGGGGGGGCAGGGAGGTGCGAGAGACCCAGTACTTC. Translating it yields CASSKGGGREVRETQYF.